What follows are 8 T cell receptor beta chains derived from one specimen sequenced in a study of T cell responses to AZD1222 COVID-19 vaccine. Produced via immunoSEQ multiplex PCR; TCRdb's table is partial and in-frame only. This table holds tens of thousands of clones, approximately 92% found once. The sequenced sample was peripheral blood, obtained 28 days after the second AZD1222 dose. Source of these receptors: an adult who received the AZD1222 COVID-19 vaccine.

The CDR3 sequence: CASRDRGVFNSPLHF. As DNA, the CDR3 is TGTGCCAGCCGGGACAGGGGTGTCTTTAATTCACCCCTCCACTTT. This chain joins TRBV19 and TRBJ1-6; 10 nucleotides match TRBD1. The junction had 8 bases not matched to a gene; V was cut back by 9 bases and J by 6 bases. This CDR3 spans 15 amino acids. Germline V CDR1 and CDR2: LNHDA, SQIVND (reference sequence).

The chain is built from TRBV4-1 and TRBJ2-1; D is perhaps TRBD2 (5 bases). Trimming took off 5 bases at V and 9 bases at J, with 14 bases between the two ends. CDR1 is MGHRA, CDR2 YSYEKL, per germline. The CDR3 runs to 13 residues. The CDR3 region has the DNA TGCGCCAGCAGCAGCCACGCTGAGGGTGAGCAGTTCTTC. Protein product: CASSSHAEGEQFF.

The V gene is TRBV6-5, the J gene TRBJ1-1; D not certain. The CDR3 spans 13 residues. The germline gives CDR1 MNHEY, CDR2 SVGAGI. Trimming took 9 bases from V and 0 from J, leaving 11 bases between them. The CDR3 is CASQNGLNTEAFF. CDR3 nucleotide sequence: TGTGCCAGTCAGAATGGCCTGAACACTGAAGCTTTCTTT.

The DNA of the CDR3 is TGTGCCACCAGTGAGCTGGGGTCGGGACCCAACACCGGGGAGCTGTTTTTT. Protein sequence: CATSELGSGPNTGELFF. The chain carries TRBV24-1 and TRBJ2-2; either TRBD1 or TRBD2 may fit D (5 bases each). The CDR3 covers 17 residues. CDR1 and CDR2 (germline): KGHDR, SFDVKD. Trimming shortened V by 4 bases and J by 2 bases, and 16 bases separated the two germline ends.

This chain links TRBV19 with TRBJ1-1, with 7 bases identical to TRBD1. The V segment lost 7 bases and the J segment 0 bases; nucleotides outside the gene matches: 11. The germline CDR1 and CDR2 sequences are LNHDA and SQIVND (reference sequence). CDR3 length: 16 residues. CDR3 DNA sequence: TGTGCCAGTATTAGACACAGGGGAGGGATGAACACTGAAGCTTTCTTT. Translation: CASIRHRGGMNTEAFF.

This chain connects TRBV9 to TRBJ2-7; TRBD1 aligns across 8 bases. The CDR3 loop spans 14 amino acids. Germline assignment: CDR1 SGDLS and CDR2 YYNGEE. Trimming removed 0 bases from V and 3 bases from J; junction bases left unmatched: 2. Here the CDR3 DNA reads TGTGCCAGCAGCGTAGCAACAGGGGGCTACGAGCAGTACTTC. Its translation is CASSVATGGYEQYF. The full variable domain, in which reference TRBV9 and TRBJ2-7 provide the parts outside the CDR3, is DSGVTQTPKHLITATGQRVTLRCSPRSGDLSVYWYQQSLDQGLQFLIQYYNGEERAKGNILERFSAQQFPDLHSELNLSSLELGDSALYFCASSVATGGYEQYFGPGTRLTVT.

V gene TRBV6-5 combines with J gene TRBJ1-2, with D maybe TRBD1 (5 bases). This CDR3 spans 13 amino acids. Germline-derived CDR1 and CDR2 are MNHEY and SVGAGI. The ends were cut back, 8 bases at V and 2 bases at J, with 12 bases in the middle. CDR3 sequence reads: CASGRGGNYGYTF. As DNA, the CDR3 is TGTGCCAGCGGTAGGGGAGGGAACTATGGCTACACCTTC.

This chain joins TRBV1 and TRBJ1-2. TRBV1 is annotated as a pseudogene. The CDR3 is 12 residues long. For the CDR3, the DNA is TGCACCAGCAGCCAAGACTACTATGGCTACACCTTC. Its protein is CTSSQDYYGYTF.